This TCR beta chain derives from a study of T cells in Graves' hyperthyroidism and ophthalmopathy. Source material for PBMCs was more than 7.5 ml fresh peripheral blood. For this clonotype: The antigen is undetermined.

V was pared by 0 bases and J by 4 bases, with 6 bases between. The CDR3 is made up of 13 amino acids. Germline V gives CDR1 SGHTA, CDR2 FQGTGA. The source material, RNA transcripts, was used to amplify TCR beta CDR3 regions. The HTBI set primed first-round TCR CDR3 RT-PCR. One entry per CDR3 protein results from TCRdb running MiXCR on the multiplex PCR reads. The sample holds 550,000 to 600,000 distinct CDR3 sequences, 14% seen once. Broader study findings: Ophthalmopathy prediction by the model preceded onset by a median about 6.3 months.

The sample was blood. The TCR comes from a woman aged 18-35 years with Graves' ophthalmopathy. The gene calls are TRBV7-3 and TRBJ2-5; unclear D gene. CDR3 coding DNA: TGTGCCAGCAGCTTAACCCTGGCAGAGACCCAGTACTTC. It specifies CASSLTLAETQYF.